The present TCR beta chain was sequenced within a study of blood T cell repertoires in COVID-19. Allocation to cohorts depended on clinical history reported by the participants. Profiling relied on immunoSEQ multiplex PCR, and the TCRdb table lists in-frame clones only, not all of them. Of hundreds of thousands of clones listed, about nine tenths are singletons. The CDR3 sequence is 14 residues long. Germline V gives CDR1 LNHDA, CDR2 SQIVND (reference sequence). Between the trimmed V and J ends, which lost 2 bases and 4 bases, there was a span of 11 bases. The sequenced sample consisted of PBMCs or T cells enriched from blood (not recorded which). The rearrangement uses TRBV19 and TRBJ1-2, with D maybe TRBD1 (5 bases). The clonotype comes from a woman aged 45-65 years in a cohort exposed to, infected with or recovered from COVID-19 (not recorded which). For the CDR3, the DNA is TGTGCCAGTAGTATACAGGACAACTTCTATGGCTACACCTTC. Protein: CASSIQDNFYGYTF.